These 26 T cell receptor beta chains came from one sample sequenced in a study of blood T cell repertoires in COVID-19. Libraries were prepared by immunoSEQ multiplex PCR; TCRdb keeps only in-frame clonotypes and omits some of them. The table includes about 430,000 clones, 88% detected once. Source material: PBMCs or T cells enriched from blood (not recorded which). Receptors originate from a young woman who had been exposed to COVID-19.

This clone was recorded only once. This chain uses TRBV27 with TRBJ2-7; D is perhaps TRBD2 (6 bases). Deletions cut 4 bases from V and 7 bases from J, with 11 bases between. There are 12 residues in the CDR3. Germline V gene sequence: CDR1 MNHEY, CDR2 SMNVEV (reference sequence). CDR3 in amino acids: CASSYPGGEQYF. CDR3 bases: TGTGCCAGCAGTTACCCCGGGGGTGAGCAGTACTTC.

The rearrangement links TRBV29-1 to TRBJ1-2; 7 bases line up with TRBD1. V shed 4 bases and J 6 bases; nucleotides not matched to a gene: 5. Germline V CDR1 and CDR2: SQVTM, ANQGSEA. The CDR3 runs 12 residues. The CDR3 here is CSVAGTVDGYTF. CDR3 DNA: TGCAGCGTTGCCGGGACAGTTGATGGCTACACCTTC. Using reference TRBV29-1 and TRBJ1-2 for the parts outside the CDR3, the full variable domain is SAVISQKPSRDICQRGTSLTIQCQVDSQVTMMFWYRQQPGQSLTLIATANQGSEATYESGFVIDKFPISRPNLTFSTLTVSNMSPEDSSIYLCSVAGTVDGYTFGSGTRLTVV.

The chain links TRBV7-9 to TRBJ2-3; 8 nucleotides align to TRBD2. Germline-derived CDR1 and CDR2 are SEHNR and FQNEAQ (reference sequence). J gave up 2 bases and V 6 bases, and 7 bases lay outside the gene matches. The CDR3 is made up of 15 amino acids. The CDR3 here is CASRLSGGITDTQYF. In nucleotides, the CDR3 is TGTGCCAGCAGATTAAGCGGGGGTATCACAGATACGCAGTATTTT.

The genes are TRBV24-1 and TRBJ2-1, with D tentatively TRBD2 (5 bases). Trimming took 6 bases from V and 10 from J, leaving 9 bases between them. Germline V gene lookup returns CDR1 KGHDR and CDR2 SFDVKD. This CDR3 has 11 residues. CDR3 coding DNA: TGTGCCACCAGTCGGGATCTAGAGCAGTTCTTC. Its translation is CATSRDLEQFF.

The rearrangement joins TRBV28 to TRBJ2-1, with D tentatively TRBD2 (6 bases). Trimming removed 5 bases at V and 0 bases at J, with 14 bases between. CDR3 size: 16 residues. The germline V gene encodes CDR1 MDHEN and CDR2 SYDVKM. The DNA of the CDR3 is TGTGCCAGCAGTCCGCGGGGCGGAAGCTCCTACAATGAGCAGTTCTTC. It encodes CASSPRGGSSYNEQFF.

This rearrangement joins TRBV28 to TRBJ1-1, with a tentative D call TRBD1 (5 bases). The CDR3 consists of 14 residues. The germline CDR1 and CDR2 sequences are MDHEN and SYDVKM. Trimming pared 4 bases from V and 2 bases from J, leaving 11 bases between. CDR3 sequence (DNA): TGTGCCAGCAGTTATAGGGGTGTCAACACTGAAGCTTTCTTT. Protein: CASSYRGVNTEAFF.

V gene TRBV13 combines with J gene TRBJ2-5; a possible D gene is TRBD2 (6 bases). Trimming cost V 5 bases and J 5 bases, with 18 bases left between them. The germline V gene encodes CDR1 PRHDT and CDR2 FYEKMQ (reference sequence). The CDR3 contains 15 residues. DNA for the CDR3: TGTGCCAGCAGCCCAGGACATAGGGAGGTGGAGACCCAGTACTTC. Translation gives CASSPGHREVETQYF.

The CDR3: CATSRDYDRGAQGNNSPLHF. The CDR3 region has the DNA TGTGCCACCAGCAGAGATTACGACAGGGGCGCCCAAGGCAATAATTCACCCCTCCACTTT. The chain uses TRBV15 and TRBJ1-6, with 8 positions matching TRBD1. Germline CDR1 reads LNHNV; CDR2 reads YYDKDF (reference sequence). The ends lost 0 bases at V and 5 bases at J; junction bases unmatched: 15. The CDR3 covers 20 residues.

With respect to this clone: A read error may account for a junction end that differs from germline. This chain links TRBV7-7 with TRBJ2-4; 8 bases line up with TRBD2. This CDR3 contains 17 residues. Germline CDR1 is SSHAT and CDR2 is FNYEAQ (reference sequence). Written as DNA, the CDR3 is TGTGCTAGCAGCTTAGCGGGACTGTTGCTAGCCAAAAACATTCAGTACTTC. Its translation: CASSLAGLLLAKNIQYF.

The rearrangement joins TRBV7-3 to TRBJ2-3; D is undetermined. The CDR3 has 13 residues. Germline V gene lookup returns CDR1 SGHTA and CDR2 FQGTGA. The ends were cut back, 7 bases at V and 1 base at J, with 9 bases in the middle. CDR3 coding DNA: TGTGCCAGCAATCAGGTGGGCACAGATACGCAGTATTTT. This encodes CASNQVGTDTQYF.

CDR3 bases: TGTGCCAGCAGCTGGGACAGGCCAGAAAAACTGTTTTTT. Residues: CASSWDRPEKLFF. The rearrangement links TRBV7-9 to TRBJ1-4; the match to TRBD1 covers 8 bases. CDR3 length equals 13 residues. With V trimmed by 4 bases and J by 8 bases, 3 bases remained unmatched. Per the germline V gene, CDR1 is SEHNR and CDR2 is FQNEAQ (reference sequence).

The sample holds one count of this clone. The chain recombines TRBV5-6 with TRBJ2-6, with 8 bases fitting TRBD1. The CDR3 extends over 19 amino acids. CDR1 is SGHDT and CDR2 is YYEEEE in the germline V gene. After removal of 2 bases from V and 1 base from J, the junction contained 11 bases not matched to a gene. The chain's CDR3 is CASSFGWTGLESGANVLTF. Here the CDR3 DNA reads TGTGCCAGCAGCTTTGGGTGGACAGGGCTCGAATCTGGGGCCAACGTCCTGACTTTC.

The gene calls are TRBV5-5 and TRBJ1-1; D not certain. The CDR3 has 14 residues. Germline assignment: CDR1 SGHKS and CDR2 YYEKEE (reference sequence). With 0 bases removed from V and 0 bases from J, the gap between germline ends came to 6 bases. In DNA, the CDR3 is TGTGCCAGCAGCTTGGGGGCTATGAACACTGAAGCTTTCTTT. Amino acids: CASSLGAMNTEAFF.

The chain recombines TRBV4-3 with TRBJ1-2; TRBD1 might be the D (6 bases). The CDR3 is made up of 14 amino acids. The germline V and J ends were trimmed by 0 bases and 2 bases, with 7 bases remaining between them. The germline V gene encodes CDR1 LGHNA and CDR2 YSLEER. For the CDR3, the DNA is TGCGCCAGCAGCCAAGATACAGGGAACTATGGCTACACCTTC. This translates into CASSQDTGNYGYTF.

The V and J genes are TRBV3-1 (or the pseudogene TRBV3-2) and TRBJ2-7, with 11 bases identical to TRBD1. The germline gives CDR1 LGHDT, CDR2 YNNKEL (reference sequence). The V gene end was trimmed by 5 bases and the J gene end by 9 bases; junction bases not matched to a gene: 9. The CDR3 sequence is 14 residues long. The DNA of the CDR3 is TGTGCCAGCAGCTCTACGGACAGGGGGCCAGGGCAGTACTTC. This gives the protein CASSSTDRGPGQYF.

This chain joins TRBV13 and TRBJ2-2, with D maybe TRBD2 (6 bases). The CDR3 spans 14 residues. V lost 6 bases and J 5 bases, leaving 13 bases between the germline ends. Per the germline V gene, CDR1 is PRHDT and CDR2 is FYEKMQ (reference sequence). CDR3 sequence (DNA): TGTGCCAGCAGTGCGGGACTTGTGACCGGGGAGCTGTTTTTT. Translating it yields CASSAGLVTGELFF.

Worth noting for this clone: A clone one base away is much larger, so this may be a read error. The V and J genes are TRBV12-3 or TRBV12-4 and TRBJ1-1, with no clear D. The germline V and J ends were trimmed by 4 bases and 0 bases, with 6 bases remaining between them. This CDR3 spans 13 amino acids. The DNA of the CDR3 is TGTGCCAGCAGTTGGGGAGTGAACACTGAAGCTTTCTTT. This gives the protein CASSWGVNTEAFF.

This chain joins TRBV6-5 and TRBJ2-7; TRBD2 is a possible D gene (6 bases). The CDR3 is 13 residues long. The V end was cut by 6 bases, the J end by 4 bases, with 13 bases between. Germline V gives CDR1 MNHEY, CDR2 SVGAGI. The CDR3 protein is CASRVGLFYEQYF. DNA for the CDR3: TGTGCCAGCAGGGTAGGACTATTTTACGAGCAGTACTTC.

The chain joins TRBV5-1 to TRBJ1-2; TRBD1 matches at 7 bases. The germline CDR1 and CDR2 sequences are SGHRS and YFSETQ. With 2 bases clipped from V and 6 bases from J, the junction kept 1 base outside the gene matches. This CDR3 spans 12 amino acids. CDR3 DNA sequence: TGCGCCAGCAGCTTTACAGGGGATGGCTACACCTTC. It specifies CASSFTGDGYTF.

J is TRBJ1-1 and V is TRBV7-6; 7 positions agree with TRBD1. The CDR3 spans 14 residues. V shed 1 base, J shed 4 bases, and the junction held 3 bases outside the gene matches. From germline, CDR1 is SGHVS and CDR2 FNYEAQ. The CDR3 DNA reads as TGTGCCAGCAGCTTAGAGGCAGGGGGCACTGAAGCTTTCTTT. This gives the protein CASSLEAGGTEAFF.

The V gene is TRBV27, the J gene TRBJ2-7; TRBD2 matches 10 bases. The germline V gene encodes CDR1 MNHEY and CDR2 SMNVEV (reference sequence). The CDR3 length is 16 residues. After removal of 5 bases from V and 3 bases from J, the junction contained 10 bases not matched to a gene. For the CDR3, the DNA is TGTGCCAGCAGTCTCGCCATTACTAGCGGGGACTACGAGCAGTACTTC. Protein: CASSLAITSGDYEQYF.

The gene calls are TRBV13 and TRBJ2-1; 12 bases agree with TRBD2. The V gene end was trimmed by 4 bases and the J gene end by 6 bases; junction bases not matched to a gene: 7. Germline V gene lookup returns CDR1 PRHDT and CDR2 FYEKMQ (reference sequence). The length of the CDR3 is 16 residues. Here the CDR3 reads CASSSLAGGPVNEQFF. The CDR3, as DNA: TGTGCCAGCAGCTCGCTAGCGGGAGGGCCGGTCAATGAGCAGTTCTTC.

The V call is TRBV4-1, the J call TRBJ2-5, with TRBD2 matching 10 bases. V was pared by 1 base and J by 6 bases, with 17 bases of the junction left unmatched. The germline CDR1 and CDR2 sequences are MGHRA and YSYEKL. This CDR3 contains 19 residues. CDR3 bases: TGCGCCAGCAGCCAAGGATCTAGCGGGGGTCCTCTCGGTAGAAAGACCCAGTACTTC. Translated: CASSQGSSGGPLGRKTQYF.

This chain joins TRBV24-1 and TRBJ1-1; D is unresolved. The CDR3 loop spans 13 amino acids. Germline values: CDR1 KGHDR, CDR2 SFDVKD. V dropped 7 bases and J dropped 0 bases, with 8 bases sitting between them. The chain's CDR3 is CATRQELNTEAFF. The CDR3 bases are TGTGCCACCAGACAAGAACTGAACACTGAAGCTTTCTTT.

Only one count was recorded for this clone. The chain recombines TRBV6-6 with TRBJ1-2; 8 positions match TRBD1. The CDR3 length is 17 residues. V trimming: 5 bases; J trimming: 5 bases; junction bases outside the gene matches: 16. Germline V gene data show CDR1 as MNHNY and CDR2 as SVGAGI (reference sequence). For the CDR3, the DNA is TGTGCCAGCAGTCATGGACAGGGCTCCTTCTACTTTTATGGCTACACCTTC. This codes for CASSHGQGSFYFYGYTF.

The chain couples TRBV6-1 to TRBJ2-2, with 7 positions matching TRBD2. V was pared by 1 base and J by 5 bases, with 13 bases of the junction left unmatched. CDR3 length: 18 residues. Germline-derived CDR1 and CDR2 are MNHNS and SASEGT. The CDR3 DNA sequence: TGTGCCAGCAGTGAAGGAGGACTAGAATACGGGAAGACCGGGGAGCTGTTTTTT. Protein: CASSEGGLEYGKTGELFF.